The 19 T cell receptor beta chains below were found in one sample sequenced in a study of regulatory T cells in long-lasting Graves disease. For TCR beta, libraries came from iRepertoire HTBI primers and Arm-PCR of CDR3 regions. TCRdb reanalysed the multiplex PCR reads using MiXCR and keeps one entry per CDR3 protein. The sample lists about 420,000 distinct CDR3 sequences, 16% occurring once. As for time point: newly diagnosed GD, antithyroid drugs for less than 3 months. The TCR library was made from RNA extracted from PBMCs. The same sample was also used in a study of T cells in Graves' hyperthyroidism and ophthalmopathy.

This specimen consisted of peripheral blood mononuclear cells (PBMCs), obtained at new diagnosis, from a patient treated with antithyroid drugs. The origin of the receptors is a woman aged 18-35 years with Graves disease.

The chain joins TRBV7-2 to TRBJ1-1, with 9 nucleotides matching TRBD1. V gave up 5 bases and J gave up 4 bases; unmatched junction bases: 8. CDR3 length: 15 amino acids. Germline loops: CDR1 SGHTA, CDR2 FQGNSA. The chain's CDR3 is CASSISQGASTEAFF. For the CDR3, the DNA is TGTGCCAGCAGCATATCACAGGGGGCTTCCACTGAAGCTTTCTTT.

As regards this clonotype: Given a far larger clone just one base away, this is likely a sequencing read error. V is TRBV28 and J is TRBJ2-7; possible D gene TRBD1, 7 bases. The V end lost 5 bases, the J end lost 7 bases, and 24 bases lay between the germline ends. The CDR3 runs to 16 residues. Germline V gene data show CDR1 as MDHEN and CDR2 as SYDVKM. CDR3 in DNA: TGTGCCAGCAGTACCTCCCGACAGGGCGGCGGGAATGAGCAGTACTTC. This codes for CASSTSRQGGGNEQYF. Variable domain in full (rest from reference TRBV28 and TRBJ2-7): DVKVTQSSRYLVKRTGEKVFLECVQDMDHENMFWYRQDPGLGLRLIYFSYDVKMKEKGDIPEGYSVSREKKERFSLILESASTNQTSMYLCASSTSRQGGGNEQYFGPGTRLTVT.

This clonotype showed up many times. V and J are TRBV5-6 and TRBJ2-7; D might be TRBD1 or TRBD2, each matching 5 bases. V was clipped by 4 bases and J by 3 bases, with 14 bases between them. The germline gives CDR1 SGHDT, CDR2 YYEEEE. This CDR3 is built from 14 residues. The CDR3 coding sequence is TGTGCCAGCAGCCGTGGGGTGAGGGGCTACGAGCAGTACTTC. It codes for CASSRGVRGYEQYF.

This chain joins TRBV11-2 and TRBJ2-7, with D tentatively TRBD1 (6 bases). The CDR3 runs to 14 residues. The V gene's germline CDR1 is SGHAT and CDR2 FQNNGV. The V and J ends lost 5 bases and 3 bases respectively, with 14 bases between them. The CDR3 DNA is TGTGCCAGCAGCGCCCTGGACAGATTCTACGAGCAGTACTTC. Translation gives CASSALDRFYEQYF.

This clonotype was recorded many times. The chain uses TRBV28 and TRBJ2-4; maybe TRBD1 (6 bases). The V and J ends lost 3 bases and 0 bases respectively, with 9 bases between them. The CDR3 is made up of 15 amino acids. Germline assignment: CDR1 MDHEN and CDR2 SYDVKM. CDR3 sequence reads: CASSFTGKAKNIQYF. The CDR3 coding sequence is TGTGCCAGCAGTTTTACAGGGAAAGCCAAAAACATTCAGTACTTC.

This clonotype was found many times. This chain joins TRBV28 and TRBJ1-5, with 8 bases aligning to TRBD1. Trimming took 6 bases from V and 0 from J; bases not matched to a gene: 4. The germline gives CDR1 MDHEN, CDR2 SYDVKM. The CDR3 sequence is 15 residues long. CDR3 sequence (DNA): TGTGCCAGCAGCCGAGGACAGGGTAGCAATCAGCCCCAGCATTTT. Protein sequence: CASSRGQGSNQPQHF.

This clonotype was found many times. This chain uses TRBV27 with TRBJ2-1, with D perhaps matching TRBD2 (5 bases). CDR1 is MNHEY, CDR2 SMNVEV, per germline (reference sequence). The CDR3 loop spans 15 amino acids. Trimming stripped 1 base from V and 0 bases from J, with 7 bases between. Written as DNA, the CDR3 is TGTGCCAGCAGTTTATGGAGGAGCTCCTACAATGAGCAGTTCTTC. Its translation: CASSLWRSSYNEQFF.

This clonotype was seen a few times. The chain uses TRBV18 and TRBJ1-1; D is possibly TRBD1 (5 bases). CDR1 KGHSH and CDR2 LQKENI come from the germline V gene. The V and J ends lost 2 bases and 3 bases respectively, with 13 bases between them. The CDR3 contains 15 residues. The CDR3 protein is CASSPGRERDTEAFF. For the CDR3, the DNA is TGTGCCAGCTCACCAGGCAGGGAGAGGGACACTGAAGCTTTCTTT.

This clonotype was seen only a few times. The CDR3 DNA reads TGTGCCAGCAGTTCTCCTAGAAAGCAGTACTTC. Translation: CASSSPRKQYF. This chain links TRBV6-9 with TRBJ2-7; no clear D. Germline CDR1 and CDR2: MNHGY and SVAAGI. The germline V and J ends were trimmed by 4 bases and 8 bases, with 9 bases remaining between them. This CDR3 has 11 amino acids.

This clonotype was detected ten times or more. The CDR3 protein is CAWDRGYEQYF. DNA of the CDR3: TGTGCCTGGGACAGGGGCTACGAGCAGTACTTC. The V and J genes are TRBV30 and TRBJ2-7; 8 bases agree with TRBD1. Trimming removed 5 bases from V and 3 bases from J; junction bases left unmatched: 0. This CDR3 contains 11 residues. Germline V gene sequence: CDR1 GTSNPN, CDR2 SVGIG (reference sequence).

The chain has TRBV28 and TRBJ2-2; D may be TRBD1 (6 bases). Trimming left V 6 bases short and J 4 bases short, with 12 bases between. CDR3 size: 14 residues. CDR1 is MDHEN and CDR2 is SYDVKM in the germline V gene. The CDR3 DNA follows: TGTGCCAGCAGCCGCAGGGGTGTCACCGGGGAGCTGTTTTTT. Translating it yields CASSRRGVTGELFF.

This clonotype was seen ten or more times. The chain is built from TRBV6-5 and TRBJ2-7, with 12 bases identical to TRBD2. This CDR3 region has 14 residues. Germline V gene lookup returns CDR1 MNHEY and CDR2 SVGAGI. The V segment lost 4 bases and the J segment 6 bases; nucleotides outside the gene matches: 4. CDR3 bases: TGTGCCAGCAGTTCTTGGACTAGCGGGGCCGAGCAGTACTTC. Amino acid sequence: CASSSWTSGAEQYF.

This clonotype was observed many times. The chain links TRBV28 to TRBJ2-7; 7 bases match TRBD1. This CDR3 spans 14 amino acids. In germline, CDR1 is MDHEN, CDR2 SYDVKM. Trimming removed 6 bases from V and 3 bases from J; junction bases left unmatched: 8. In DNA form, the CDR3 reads TGTGCCAGCAGAAGACAGGGAATGGGCTACGAGCAGTACTTC. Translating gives CASRRQGMGYEQYF.

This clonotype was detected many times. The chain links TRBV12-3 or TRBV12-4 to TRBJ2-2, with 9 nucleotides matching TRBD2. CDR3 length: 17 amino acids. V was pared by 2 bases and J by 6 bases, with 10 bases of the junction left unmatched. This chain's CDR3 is CASSLWAGGRAPGELFF. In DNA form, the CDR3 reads TGTGCCAGCAGTTTATGGGCCGGCGGGAGGGCCCCCGGGGAGCTGTTTTTT.

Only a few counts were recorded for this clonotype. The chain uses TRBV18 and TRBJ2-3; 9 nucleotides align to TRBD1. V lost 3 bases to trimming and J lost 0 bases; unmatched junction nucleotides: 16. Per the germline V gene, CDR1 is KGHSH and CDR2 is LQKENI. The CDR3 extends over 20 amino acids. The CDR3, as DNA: TGTGCCAGCTCACCCCGGAAGGGACAGGGAAATGCACGAAGCACAGATACGCAGTATTTT. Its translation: CASSPRKGQGNARSTDTQYF.

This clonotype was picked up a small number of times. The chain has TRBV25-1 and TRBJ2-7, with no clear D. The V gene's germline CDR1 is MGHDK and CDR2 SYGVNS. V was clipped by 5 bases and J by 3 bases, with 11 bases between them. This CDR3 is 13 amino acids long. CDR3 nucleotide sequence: TGTGCCAGCAGTCCCAATGGGCTCTACGAGCAGTACTTC. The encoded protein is CASSPNGLYEQYF.

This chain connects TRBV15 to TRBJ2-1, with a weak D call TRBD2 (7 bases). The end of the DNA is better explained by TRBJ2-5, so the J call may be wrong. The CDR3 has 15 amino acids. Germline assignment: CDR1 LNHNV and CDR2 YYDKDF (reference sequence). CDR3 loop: CATSSRGEGRETQYF. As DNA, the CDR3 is TGTGCCACCAGCAGTAGGGGGGAGGGCCGTGAGACCCAGTACTTC.

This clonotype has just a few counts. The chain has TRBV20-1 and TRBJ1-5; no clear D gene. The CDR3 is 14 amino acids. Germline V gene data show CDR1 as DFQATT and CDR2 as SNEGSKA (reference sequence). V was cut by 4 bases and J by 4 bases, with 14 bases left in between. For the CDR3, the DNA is TGCAGTGCTACTCTCCTAGACCCGAATCAGCCCCAGCATTTT. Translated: CSATLLDPNQPQHF.

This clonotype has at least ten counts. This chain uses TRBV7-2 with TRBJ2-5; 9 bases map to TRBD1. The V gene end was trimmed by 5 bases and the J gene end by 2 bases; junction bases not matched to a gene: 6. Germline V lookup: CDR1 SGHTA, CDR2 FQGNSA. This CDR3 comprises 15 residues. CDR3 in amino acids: CASSITGGRQETQYF. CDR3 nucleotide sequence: TGTGCCAGCAGCATAACAGGGGGCAGACAAGAGACCCAGTACTTC.